This TCR beta chain was sequenced for a study of T cells in Graves' hyperthyroidism and ophthalmopathy. Study at large: The blood sample was taken at first diagnosis, before treatment began. Findings and caveats of the study: Clonotypes that were expanded in thyroid above 0.001 mostly appeared in blood too.

TCR beta CDR3 regions were amplified from RNA transcripts. The HTBI primer set drove a first-round RT-PCR of the TCR CDR3. One entry per CDR3 protein, called by TCRdb with MiXCR from the multiplex PCR reads. This sample carries some 650,000 distinct CDR3 sequences, about a sixth of them seen once, and the ten largest clones take roughly 3%. CDR1 is SNHLY and CDR2 is FYNNEI in the germline V gene. V lost 8 bases to trimming and J lost 3 bases, with 20 bases between them. The CDR3 has 16 amino acids. This clonotype was observed at least ten times. Its antigen is unknown. The specimen was blood. This receptor was taken from a woman aged 40 to 50 with Graves' ophthalmopathy. The gene calls are TRBV2 and TRBJ1-5, with D tentatively TRBD1 (5 bases). CDR3 amino acids: CASRQKSDSDNQPQHF. In nucleotides, the CDR3 is TGTGCCAGCCGTCAAAAGTCCGACAGCGACAATCAGCCCCAGCATTTT. Variable domain in full (rest from reference TRBV2 and TRBJ1-5): EPEVTQTPSHQVTQMGQEVILRCVPISNHLYFYWYRQILGQKVEFLVSFYNNEISEKSEIFDDQFSVERPDGSNFTLKIRSTKLEDSAMYFCASRQKSDSDNQPQHFGDGTRLSIL.